This passage covers 6 T cell receptor beta chains from one sample sequenced in a study of blood T cell repertoires in COVID-19. TCRdb's copy holds only in-frame clones and misses some; the assay was immunoSEQ multiplex PCR. This table has over 150,000 clones, approximately 85% appearing once. The sequenced material came from PBMCs or T cells enriched from blood (not recorded which). These receptors were taken from a woman under 30 who had recovered from COVID-19.

This clone occurred many times. The J gene is TRBJ1-1, the V gene TRBV11-3; D gene unclear. Germline loops: CDR1 SGHNT, CDR2 YENEEA. Trimming took off 2 bases at V and 5 bases at J, with 9 bases between the two ends. The CDR3 is 13 residues long. The CDR3 coding sequence is TGTGCCAGCAGCTTAAGAGGGTTGACTGAAGCTTTCTTT. Its translation is CASSLRGLTEAFF.

This sequence joins TRBV7-2 and TRBJ2-2; the D is unclear. Germline assignment: CDR1 SGHTA and CDR2 FQGNSA. V was trimmed by 3 bases and J by 3 bases, leaving 5 bases between them. The CDR3 covers 13 residues. Here the CDR3 reads CASSLRYTGELFF. Here the CDR3 DNA reads TGTGCCAGCAGCTTGAGGTACACCGGGGAGCTGTTTTTT.

The chain has TRBV21-1 and TRBJ1-6; TRBD1, the table's D call, was not compared with the DNA. TRBV21-1 is a pseudogene segment. This CDR3 spans 17 amino acids. The CDR3 DNA is TGTGCCAGCAGCAAAGATTCTCGACAGGGTTTAAGGTCACCCCTCCACTTT. This codes for CASSKDSRQGLRSPLHF.

J is TRBJ2-5 and V is TRBV6-5, with TRBD1 matching over 7 bases. The V segment lost 11 bases and the J segment 1 base; nucleotides outside the gene matches: 4. This CDR3 comprises 12 residues. From germline, CDR1 is MNHEY and CDR2 SVGAGI. The CDR3 reads CAVRQGQETQYF. CDR3 coding DNA: TGTGCCGTACGACAGGGCCAAGAGACCCAGTACTTC.

The chain is built from TRBV2 and TRBJ1-1; no firm D call. Germline lookup yields CDR1 SNHLY and CDR2 FYNNEI. The CDR3 is 15 residues long. V lost 0 bases and J lost 5, with 13 bases in between. The CDR3 loop reads CASSEATWGGTEAFF. CDR3 sequence (DNA): TGTGCCAGCAGTGAAGCTACGTGGGGAGGAACTGAAGCTTTCTTT.

The J gene is TRBJ1-4, the V gene TRBV4-3; 8 bases fit TRBD1. The CDR3 runs 16 residues. Per germline, CDR1 LGHNA and CDR2 YSLEER. Losses at the gene ends were 2 bases for V and 4 bases for J; bases not matched to a gene: 6. The CDR3 coding sequence is TGCGCCAGCAGCCAACTTCCGGGACAGGTTAATGAAAAACTGTTTTTT. It translates to CASSQLPGQVNEKLFF.